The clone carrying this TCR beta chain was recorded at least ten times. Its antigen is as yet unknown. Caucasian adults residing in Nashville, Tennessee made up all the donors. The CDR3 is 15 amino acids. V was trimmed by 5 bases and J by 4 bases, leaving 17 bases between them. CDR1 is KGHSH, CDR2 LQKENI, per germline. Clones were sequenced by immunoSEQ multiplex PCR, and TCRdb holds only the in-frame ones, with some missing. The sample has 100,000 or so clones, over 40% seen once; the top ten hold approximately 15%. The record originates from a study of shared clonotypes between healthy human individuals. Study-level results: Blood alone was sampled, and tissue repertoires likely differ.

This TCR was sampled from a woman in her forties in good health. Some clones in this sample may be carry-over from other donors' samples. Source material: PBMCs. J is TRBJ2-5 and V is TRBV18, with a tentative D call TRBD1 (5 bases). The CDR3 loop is CASSRGPSAGETQYF. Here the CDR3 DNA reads TGTGCCAGCTCAAGGGGCCCCTCCGCCGGAGAGACCCAGTACTTC.